This entry features one T cell receptor beta chain sequence. Healthy bone marrow donors formed the donor group. This sample is part of a study of cytomegalovirus exposure and HLA in healthy donors. Looking at the study overall: Early on, a data release was issued that held 85 million to 95 million unique TCRs from HLA-typed donors.

With 60 Vbeta and 13 Jbeta primers, the PCR was carried out. Sequencing used immunoSEQ multiplex PCR; TCRdb keeps in-frame clones, though not all of them. The sample includes around 130,000 clones, 84% of them seen just once. Material: PBMCs. This TCR was recovered from a woman aged 18-29 years in good health and CMV-seropositive.

CDR3 nucleotide sequence: TGTGCCACCAGCAGAGATATGGGAGTCTACGAGCAGTACTTC. It encodes CATSRDMGVYEQYF. The chain is built from TRBV15 and TRBJ2-5; weak D call: TRBD2 (5 bases). The DNA end lines up better with TRBJ2-7; the J call may be wrong. Germline CDR1 and CDR2: LNHNV and YYDKDF (reference sequence). The CDR3 loop spans 14 amino acids.